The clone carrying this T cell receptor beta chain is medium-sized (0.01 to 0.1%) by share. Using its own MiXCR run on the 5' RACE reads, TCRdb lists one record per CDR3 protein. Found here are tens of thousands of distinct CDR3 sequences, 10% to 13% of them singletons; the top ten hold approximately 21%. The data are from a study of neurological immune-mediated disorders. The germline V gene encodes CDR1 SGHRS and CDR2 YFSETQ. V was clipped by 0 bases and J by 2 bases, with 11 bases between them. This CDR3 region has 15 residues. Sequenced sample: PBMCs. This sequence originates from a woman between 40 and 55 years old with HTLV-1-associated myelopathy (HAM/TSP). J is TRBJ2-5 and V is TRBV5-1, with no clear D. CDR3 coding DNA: TGCGCCAGCAGCTTGGCGGCAGGACCTCAAGAGACCCAGTACTTC. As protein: CASSLAAGPQETQYF. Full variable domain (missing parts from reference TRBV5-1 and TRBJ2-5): KAGVTQTPRYLIKTRGQQVTLSCSPISGHRSVSWYQQTPGQGLQFLFEYFSETQRNKGNFPGRFSGRQFSNSRSEMNVSTLELGDSALYLCASSLAAGPQETQYFGPGTRLLVL.